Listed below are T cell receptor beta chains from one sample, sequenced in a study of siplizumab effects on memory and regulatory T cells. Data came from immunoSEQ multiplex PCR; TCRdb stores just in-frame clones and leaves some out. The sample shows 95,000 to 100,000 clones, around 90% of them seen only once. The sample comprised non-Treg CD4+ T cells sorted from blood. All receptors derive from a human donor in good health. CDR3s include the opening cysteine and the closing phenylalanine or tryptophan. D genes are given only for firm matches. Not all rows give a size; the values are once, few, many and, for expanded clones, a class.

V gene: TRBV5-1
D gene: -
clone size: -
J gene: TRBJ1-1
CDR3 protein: CASSLLGANTEAFF
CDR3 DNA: TGCGCCAGCAGCTTGTTGGGGGCGAACACTGAAGCTTTCTTT

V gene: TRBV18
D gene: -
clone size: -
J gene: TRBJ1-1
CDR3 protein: CASSLRDTTEAFF
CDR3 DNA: TGTGCCAGCTCGCTCCGGGACACAACTGAAGCTTTCTTT

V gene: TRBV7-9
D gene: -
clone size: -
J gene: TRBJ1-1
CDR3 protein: CASSLVTGSTEAFF
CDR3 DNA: TGTGCCAGCAGCTTAGTTACAGGGAGCACTGAAGCTTTCTTT

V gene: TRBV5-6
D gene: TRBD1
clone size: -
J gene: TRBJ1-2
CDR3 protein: CASNTGGGSYGYTF
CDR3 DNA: TGTGCCAGCAATACAGGGGGTGGTAGCTATGGCTACACCTTC

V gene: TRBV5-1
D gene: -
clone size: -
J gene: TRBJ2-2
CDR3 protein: CASSLAGKNTGELFF
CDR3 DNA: TGCGCCAGCAGCTTGGCCGGAAAAAACACCGGGGAGCTGTTTTTT

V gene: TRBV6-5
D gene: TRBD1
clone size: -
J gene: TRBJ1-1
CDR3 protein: CASSRDRNTEAFF
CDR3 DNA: TGTGCCAGCAGTCGGGACAGGAACACTGAAGCTTTCTTT

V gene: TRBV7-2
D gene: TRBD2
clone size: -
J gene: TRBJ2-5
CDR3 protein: CASSRRLAGEGETQYF
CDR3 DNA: TGTGCCAGCAGCCGGAGACTAGCGGGAGAGGGGGAGACCCAGTACTTC

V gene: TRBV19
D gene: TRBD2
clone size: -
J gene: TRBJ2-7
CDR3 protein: CASSRTGTSGSLHEQYF
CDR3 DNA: TGTGCCAGTAGTAGAACCGGGACTAGCGGGAGTCTCCACGAGCAGTACTTC

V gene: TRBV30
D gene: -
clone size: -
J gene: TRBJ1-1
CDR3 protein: CAWSDSWTEAFF
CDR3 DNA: TGTGCCTGGAGTGATTCCTGGACTGAAGCTTTCTTT

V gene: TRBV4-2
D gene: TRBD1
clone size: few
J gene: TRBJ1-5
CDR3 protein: CASSPQGAKGGPQHF
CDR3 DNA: TGTGCCAGCAGCCCCCAGGGGGCTAAGGGTGGGCCCCAGCATTTT

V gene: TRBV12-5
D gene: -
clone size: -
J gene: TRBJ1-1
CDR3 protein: CASGQNRVKNTEAFF
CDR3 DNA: TGTGCTAGTGGTCAAAACAGGGTTAAGAACACTGAAGCTTTCTTT

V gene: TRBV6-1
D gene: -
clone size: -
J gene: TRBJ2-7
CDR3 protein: CASRMTGSSYEQYF
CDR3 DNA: TGTGCCAGCAGGATGACAGGCAGCTCCTACGAGCAGTACTTC

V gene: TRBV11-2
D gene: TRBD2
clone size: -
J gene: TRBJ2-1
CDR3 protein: CASSLGRGLAENNEQFF
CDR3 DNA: TGTGCCAGCAGCTTAGGCAGAGGACTAGCGGAGAACAATGAGCAGTTCTTC

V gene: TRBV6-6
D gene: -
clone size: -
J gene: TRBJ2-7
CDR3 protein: CASRQTGSYEQYF
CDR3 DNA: TGTGCCAGCAGGCAAACAGGGTCCTACGAGCAGTACTTC

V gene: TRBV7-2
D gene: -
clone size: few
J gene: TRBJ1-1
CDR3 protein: CASSLYQGMNTEAFF
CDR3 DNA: TGTGCCAGCAGCTTATATCAGGGGATGAACACTGAAGCTTTCTTT

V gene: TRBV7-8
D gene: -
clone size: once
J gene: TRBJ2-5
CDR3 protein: CASSLAVLAYQETQYF
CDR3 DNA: TGTGCCAGCAGCTTAGCGGTTCTGGCATACCAAGAGACCCAGTACTTC

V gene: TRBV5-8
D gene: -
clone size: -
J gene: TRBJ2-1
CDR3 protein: CASSLFPSSYNEQFF
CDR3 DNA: TGTGCCAGCAGCTTGTTTCCTAGCTCCTACAATGAGCAGTTCTTC

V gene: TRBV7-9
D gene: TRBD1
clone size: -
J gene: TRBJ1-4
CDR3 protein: CAVPGGGGMAEKLFF
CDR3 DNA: TGTGCCGTACCAGGGGGCGGGGGAATGGCCGAAAAACTGTTTTTT

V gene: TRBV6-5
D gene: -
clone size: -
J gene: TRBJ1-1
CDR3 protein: CASGTGRSEAFF
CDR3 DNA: TGTGCCAGCGGGACGGGCCGGTCCGAAGCTTTCTTT

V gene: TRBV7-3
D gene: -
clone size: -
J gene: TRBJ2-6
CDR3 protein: CASSLLGPNSGANVLTF
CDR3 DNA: TGTGCCAGCAGCTTATTAGGGCCAAACTCTGGGGCCAACGTCCTGACTTTC

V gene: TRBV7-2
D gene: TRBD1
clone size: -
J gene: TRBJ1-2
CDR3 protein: CASSAGQGLNYGYTF
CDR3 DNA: TGTGCCAGCAGCGCTGGACAGGGACTTAACTATGGCTACACCTTC

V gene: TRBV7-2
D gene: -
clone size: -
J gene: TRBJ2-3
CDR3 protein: CASSATRETQYF
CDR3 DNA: TGTGCCAGCAGCGCGACTCGCGAAACGCAGTATTTT

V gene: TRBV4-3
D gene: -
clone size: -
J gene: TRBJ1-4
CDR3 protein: CASSQMAGPNEKLFF
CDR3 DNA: TGCGCCAGCAGCCAGATGGCGGGACCTAATGAAAAACTGTTTTTT

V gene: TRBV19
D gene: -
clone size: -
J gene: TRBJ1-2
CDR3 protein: CASRSERNYGYTF
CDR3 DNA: TGTGCCAGTAGATCGGAGCGGAACTATGGCTACACCTTC

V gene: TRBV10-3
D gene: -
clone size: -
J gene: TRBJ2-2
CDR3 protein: CAISETVTGELFF
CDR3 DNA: TGTGCCATCAGTGAGACAGTCACCGGGGAGCTGTTTTTT

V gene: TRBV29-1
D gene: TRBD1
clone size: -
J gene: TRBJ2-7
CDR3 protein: CSAGQGQAYEQYF
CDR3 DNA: TGCAGCGCCGGCCAAGGACAGGCCTACGAGCAGTACTTC

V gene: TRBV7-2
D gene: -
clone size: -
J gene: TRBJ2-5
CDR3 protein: CASSLGSSGAQETQYF
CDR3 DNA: TGTGCCAGCAGCTTAGGATCCAGCGGAGCCCAAGAGACCCAGTACTTC

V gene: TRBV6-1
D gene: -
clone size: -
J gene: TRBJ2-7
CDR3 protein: CASSVRDRRYEQYF
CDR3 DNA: TGTGCCAGCAGTGTCCGCGACAGGCGGTACGAGCAGTACTTC

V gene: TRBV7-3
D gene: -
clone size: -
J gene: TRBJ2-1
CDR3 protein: CASSATIGQSADNEQFF
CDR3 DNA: TGTGCCAGCAGCGCAACCATCGGACAATCCGCAGACAATGAGCAGTTCTTC

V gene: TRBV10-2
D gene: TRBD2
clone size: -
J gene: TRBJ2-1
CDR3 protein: CASDSGPGYNEQFF
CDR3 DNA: TGCGCCAGCGATAGCGGGCCCGGGTACAATGAGCAGTTCTTC

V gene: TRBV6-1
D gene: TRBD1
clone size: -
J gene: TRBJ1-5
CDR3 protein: CASNPTGGYQPQHF
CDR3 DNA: TGTGCCAGCAATCCGACAGGGGGGTATCAGCCCCAGCATTTT

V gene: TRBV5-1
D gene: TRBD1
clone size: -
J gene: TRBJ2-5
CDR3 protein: CASSGQGTETQYF
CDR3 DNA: TGCGCCAGCAGCGGACAGGGGACAGAGACCCAGTACTTC

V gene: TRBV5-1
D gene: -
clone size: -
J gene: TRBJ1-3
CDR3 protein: CASSYWPGAGNTIYF
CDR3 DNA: TGCGCCAGCAGCTATTGGCCAGGGGCTGGAAACACCATATATTTT

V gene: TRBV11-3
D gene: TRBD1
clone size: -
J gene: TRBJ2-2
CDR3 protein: CASSSGQGNTGELFF
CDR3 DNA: TGTGCCAGCAGCTCAGGACAGGGGAACACCGGGGAGCTGTTTTTT

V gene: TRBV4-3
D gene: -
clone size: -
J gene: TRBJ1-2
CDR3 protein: CASSQTGRSNYGYTF
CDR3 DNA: TGCGCCAGCAGCCAGACCGGACGGTCTAACTATGGCTACACCTTC

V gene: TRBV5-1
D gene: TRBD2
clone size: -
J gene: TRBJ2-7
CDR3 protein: CASSLGGRLAGSSYEQYF
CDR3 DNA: TGCGCCAGCAGCTTGGGGGGGCGACTAGCGGGGAGCTCCTACGAGCAGTACTTC

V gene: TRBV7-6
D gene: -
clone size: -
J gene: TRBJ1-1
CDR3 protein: CASSLGIANTEAFF
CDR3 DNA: TGTGCCAGCAGCTTAGGGATCGCGAACACTGAAGCTTTCTTT

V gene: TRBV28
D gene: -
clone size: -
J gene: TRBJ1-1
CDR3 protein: CASSSQGFEAFF
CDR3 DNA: TGTGCCAGCAGTTCTCAGGGCTTTGAAGCTTTCTTT

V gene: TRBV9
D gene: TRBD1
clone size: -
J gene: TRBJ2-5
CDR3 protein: CASSQAGGDWKTQYF
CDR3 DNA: TGTGCCAGCAGCCAGGCAGGGGGCGATTGGAAGACCCAGTACTTC

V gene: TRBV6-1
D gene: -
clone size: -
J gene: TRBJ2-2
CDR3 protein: CASSGPSGPSTGELFF
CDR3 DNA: TGTGCCAGCAGTGGGCCCTCGGGGCCCAGCACCGGGGAGCTGTTTTTT

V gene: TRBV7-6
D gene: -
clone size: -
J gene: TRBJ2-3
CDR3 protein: CASSKGTSATDTQYF
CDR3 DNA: TGTGCCAGCAGCAAAGGAACTAGTGCCACAGATACGCAGTATTTT

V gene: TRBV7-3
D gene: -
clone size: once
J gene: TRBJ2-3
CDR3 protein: CASSFFATDTQYF
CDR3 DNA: TGTGCCAGCAGCTTTTTCGCGACAGATACGCAGTATTTT

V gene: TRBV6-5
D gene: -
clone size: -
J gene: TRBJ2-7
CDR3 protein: CASSSDYEQYF
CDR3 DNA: TGTGCCAGCAGTTCTGACTACGAGCAGTACTTC

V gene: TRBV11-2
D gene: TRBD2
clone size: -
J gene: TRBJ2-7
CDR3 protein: CASSLVGGAYEQYF
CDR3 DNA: TGTGCCAGCAGCTTAGTGGGAGGGGCCTACGAGCAGTACTTC

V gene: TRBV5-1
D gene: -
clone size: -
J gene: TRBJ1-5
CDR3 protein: CASRQGPDWSQHF
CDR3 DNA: TGCGCCAGCAGACAAGGACCGGACTGGTCCCAGCATTTT

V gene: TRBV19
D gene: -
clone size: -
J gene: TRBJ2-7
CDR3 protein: CASSPSDLGYEQYF
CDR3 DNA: TGTGCCAGTAGTCCCTCTGACCTCGGCTACGAGCAGTACTTC

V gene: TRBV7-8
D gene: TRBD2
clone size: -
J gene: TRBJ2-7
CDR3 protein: CASSAKTSGAYEQYF
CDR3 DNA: TGTGCCAGCAGCGCAAAGACTAGCGGCGCCTACGAGCAGTACTTC

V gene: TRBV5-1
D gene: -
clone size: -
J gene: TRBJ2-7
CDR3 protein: CASSRQGRGEQYF
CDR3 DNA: TGCGCCAGCAGTCGACAGGGGAGGGGTGAGCAGTACTTC

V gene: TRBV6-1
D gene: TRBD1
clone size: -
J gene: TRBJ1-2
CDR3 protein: CASRGQAQFGGYTF
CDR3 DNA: TGTGCCAGCAGGGGACAGGCCCAGTTTGGGGGCTACACCTTC

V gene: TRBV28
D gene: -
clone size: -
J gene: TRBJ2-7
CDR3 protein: CASSSLGGRAYEQYF
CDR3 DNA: TGTGCCAGCAGTTCACTAGGGGGTAGAGCCTACGAGCAGTACTTC

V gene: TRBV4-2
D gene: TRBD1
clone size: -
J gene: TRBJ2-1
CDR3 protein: CASSTTGEYNEQFF
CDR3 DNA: TGTGCCAGCAGCACGACAGGGGAGTACAATGAGCAGTTCTTC

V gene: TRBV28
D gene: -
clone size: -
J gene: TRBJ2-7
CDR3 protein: CASSTGPVEQYF
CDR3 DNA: TGTGCCAGCAGTACGGGACCAGTAGAGCAGTACTTC

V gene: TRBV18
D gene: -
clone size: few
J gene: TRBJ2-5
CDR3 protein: CASSPDNQETQYF
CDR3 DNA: TGTGCCAGCTCACCGGACAACCAAGAGACCCAGTACTTC

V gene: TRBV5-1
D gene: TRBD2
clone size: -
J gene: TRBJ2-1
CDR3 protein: CASRASGLLNEQFF
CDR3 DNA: TGCGCCAGCAGGGCTAGCGGGCTGCTCAATGAGCAGTTCTTC

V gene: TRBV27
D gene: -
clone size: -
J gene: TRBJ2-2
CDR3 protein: CASKLGTSNTGELFF
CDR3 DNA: TGTGCCAGCAAATTGGGGACCTCGAACACCGGGGAGCTGTTTTTT

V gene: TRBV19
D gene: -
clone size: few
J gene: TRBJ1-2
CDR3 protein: CASSVGRDYGYTF
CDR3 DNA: TGTGCCAGTAGTGTCGGCCGCGACTATGGCTACACCTTC

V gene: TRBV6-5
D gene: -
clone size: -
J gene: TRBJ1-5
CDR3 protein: CASNKGGDQPQHF
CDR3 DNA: TGTGCCAGCAATAAAGGGGGGGATCAGCCCCAGCATTTT